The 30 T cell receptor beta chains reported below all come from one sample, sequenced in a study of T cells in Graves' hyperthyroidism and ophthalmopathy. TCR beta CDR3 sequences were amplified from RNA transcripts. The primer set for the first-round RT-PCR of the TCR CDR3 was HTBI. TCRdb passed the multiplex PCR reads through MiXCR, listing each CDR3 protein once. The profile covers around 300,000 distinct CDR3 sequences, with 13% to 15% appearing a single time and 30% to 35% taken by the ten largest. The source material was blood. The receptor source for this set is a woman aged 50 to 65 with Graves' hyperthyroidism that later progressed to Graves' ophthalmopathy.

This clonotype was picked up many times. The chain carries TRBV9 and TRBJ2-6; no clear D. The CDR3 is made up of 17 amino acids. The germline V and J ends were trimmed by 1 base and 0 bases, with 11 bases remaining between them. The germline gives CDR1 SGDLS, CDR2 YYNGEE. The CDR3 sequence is CASSVSPRRSGANVLTF. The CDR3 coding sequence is TGTGCCAGCAGCGTAAGCCCTCGTCGCTCTGGGGCCAACGTCCTGACTTTC.

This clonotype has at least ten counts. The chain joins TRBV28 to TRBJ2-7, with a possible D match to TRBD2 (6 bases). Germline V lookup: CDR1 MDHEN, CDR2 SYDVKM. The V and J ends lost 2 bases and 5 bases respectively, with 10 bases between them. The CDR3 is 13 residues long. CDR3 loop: CASSLGGRNEQYF. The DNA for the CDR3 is TGTGCCAGCAGTTTAGGGGGGAGGAACGAGCAGTACTTC.

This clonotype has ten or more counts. Here the CDR3 reads CASSNPRSDGETQYF. CDR3 in DNA: TGTGCCAGTAGTAATCCGCGGTCGGATGGGGAGACCCAGTACTTC. V gene TRBV19 combines with J gene TRBJ2-5; D uncertain. V was shortened by 4 bases and J by 5 bases, with 17 bases between the two germline ends. CDR3 length: 15 residues. Germline loops: CDR1 LNHDA, CDR2 SQIVND (reference sequence).

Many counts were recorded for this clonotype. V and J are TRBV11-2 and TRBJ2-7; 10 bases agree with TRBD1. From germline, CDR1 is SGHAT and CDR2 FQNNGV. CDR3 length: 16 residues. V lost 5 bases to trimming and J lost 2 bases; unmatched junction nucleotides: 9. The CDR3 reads CASSAPGQGIPYEQYF. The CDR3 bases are TGTGCCAGCAGCGCCCCGGGACAGGGGATCCCCTACGAGCAGTACTTC.

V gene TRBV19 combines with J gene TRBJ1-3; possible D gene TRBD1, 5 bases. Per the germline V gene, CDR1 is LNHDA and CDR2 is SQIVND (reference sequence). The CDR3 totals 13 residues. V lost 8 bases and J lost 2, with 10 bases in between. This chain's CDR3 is CASARGAGNTIYF. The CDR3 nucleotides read TGTGCCAGTGCAAGGGGTGCTGGAAACACCATATATTTT.

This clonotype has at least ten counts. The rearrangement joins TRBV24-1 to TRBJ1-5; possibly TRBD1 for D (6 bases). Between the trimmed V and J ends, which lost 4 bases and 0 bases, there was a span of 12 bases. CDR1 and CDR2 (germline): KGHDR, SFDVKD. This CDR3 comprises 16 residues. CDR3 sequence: CATSEPDRPSNQPQHF. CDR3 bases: TGTGCCACCAGTGAACCGGACAGACCTAGCAATCAGCCCCAGCATTTT.

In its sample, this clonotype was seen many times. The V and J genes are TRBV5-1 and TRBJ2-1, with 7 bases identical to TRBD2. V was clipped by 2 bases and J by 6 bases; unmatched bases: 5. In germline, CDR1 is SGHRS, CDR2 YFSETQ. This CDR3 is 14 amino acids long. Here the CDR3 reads CASSLLAGLNEQFF. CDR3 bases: TGCGCCAGCAGCTTATTAGCGGGTCTCAATGAGCAGTTCTTC.

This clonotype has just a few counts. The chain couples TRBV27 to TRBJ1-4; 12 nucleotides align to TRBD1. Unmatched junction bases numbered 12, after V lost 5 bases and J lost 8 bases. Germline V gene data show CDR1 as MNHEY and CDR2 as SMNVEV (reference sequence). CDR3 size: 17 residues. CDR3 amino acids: CASSARDRGPGAEKLFF. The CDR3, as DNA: TGTGCCAGCAGTGCTCGGGACAGGGGGCCGGGGGCGGAAAAACTGTTTTTT.

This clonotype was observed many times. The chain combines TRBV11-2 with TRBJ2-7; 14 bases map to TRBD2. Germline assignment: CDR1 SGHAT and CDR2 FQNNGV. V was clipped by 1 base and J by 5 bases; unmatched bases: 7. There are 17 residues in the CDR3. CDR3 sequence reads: CASSLAGTSGRDNEQYF. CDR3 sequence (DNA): TGTGCCAGCAGCTTAGCGGGGACTAGCGGGAGAGACAACGAGCAGTACTTC.

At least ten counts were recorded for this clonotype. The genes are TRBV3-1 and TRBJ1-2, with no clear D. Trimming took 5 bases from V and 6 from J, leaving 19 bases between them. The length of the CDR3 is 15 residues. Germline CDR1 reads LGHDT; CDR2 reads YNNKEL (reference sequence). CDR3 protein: CASSTRTAPTHGYTF. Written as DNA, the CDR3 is TGTGCCAGCAGCACGCGGACGGCCCCCACCCATGGCTACACCTTC.

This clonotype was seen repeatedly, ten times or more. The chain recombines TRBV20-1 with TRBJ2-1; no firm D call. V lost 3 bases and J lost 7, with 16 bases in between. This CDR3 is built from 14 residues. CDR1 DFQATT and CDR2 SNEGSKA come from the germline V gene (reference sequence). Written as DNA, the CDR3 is TGCAGTGCTAGGGATAGCCTCATAGTGAATGAGCAGTTCTTC. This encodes CSARDSLIVNEQFF.

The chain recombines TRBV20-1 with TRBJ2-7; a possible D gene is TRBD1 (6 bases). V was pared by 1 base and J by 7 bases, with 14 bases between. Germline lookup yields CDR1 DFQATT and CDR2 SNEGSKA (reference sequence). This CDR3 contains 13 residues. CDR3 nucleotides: TGCAGTGCTAGAGGGACAGCGTTTGTTGAGCAGTACTTC. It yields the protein CSARGTAFVEQYF.

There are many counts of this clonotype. In DNA, the CDR3 is TGCAGCGTGGAACGGACAGAACAAGAGACCCAGTACTTC. Translated, it gives CSVERTEQETQYF. The chain combines TRBV29-1 with TRBJ2-5; perhaps TRBD1 as D (6 bases). The V gene's germline CDR1 is SQVTM and CDR2 ANQGSEA. CDR3 length equals 13 residues. The germline V and J ends were trimmed by 6 bases and 2 bases, with 13 bases remaining between them.

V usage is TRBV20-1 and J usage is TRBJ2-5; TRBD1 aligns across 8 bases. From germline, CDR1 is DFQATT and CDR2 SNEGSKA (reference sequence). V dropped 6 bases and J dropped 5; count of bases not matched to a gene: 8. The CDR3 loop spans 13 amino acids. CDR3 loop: CSAPGTGGETQYF. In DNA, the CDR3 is TGCAGTGCCCCCGGGACAGGAGGGGAGACCCAGTACTTC.

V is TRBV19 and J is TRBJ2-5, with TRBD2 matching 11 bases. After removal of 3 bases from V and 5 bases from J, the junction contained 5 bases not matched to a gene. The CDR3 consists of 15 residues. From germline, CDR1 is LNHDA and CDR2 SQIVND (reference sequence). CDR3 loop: CASSMLAGGGETQYF. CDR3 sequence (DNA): TGTGCCAGTAGTATGCTAGCGGGAGGCGGGGAGACCCAGTACTTC.

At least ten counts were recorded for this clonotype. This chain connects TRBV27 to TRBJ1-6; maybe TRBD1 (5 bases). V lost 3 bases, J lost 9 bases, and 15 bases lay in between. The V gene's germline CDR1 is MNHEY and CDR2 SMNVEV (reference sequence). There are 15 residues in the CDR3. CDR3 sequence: CASSFLGRHGSPLHF. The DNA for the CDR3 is TGTGCCAGCAGTTTCTTGGGACGCCATGGTTCACCCCTCCACTTT.

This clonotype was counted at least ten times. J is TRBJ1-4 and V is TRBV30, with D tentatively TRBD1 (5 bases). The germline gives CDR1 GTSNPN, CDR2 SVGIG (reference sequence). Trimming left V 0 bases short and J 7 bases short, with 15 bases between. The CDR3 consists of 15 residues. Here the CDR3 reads CAWSVPTANPEKLFF. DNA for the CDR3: TGTGCCTGGAGTGTTCCGACAGCGAACCCTGAAAAACTGTTTTTT. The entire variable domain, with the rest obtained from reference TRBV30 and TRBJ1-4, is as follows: SQTIHQWPATLVQPVGSPLSLECTVEGTSNPNLYWYRQAAGRGLQLLFYSVGIGQISSEVPQNLSASRPQDRQFILSSKKLLLSDSGFYLCAWSVPTANPEKLFFGSGTQLSVL.

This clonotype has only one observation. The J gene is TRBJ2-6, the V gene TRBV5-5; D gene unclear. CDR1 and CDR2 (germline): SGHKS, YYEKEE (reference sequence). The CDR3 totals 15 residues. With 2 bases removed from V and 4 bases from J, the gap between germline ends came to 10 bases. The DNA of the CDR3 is TGTGCCAGCAGCTTAAGGGTGTTCGGGGCCAACGTCCTGACTTTC. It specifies CASSLRVFGANVLTF. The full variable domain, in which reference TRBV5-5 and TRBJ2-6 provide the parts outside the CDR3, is DAGVTQSPTHLIKTRGQQVTLRCSPISGHKSVSWYQQVLGQGPQFIFQYYEKEERGRGNFPDRFSARQFPNYSSELNVNALLLGDSALYLCASSLRVFGANVLTFGAGSRLTVL.

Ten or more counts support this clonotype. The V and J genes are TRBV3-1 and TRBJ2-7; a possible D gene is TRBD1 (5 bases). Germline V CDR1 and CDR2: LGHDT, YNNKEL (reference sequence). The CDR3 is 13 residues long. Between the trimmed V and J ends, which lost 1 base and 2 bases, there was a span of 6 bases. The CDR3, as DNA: TGTGCCAGCAGCCAAGGGGGCCCCTACGAGCAGTACTTC. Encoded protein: CASSQGGPYEQYF.

The CDR3 DNA is TGTGCCAGCAGCTTTTGGGGGGGGGTCAACAATGAGCAGTTCTTC. This gives the protein CASSFWGGVNNEQFF. The chain joins TRBV5-4 to TRBJ2-1, with 7 bases lining up with TRBD2. Germline CDR1 is SGHNT and CDR2 is YYREEE (reference sequence). Losses at the gene ends were 2 bases for V and 5 bases for J; bases not matched to a gene: 7. The CDR3 is 15 amino acids.

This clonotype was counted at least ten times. CDR3 in DNA: TGTGCCAGCAGTCGCCTTAGGGGGCGCGATCAGCCCCAGCATTTT. Protein sequence: CASSRLRGRDQPQHF. J is TRBJ1-5 and V is TRBV2; 7 bases align to TRBD1. The CDR3 is 15 residues long. Trimming cost V 5 bases and J 5 bases; bases outside gene matches: 9. CDR1 is SNHLY, CDR2 FYNNEI, per germline. The whole variable domain, remainder taken from reference TRBV2 and TRBJ1-5, is EPEVTQTPSHQVTQMGQEVILRCVPISNHLYFYWYRQILGQKVEFLVSFYNNEISEKSEIFDDQFSVERPDGSNFTLKIRSTKLEDSAMYFCASSRLRGRDQPQHFGDGTRLSIL.

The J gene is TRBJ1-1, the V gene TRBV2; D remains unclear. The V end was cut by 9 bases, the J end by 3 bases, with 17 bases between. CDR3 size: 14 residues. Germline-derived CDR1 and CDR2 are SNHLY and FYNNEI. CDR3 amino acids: CARARPLMDTEAFF. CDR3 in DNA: TGTGCCAGGGCTAGGCCCCTGATGGACACTGAAGCTTTCTTT.

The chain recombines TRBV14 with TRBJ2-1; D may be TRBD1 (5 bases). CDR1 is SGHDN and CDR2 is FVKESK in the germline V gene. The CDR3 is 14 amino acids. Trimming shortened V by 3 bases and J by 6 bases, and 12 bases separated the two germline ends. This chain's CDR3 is CASSHFDRSNEQFF. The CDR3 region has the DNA TGTGCCAGCAGCCATTTTGACAGAAGCAATGAGCAGTTCTTC.

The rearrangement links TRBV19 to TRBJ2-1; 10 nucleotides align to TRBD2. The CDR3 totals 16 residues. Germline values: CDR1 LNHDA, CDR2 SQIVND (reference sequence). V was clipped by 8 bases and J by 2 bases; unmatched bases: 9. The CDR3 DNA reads TGTGCCAGTCTCCCTTCTAGCGGGAGTCCCTACAATGAGCAGTTCTTC. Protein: CASLPSSGSPYNEQFF.

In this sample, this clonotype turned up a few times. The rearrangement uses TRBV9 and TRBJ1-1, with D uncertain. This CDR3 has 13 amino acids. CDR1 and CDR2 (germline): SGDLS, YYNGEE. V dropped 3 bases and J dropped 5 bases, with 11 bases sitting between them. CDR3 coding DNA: TGTGCCAGCAGCGGATATTTGGGTACTGAAGCTTTCTTT. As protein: CASSGYLGTEAFF.

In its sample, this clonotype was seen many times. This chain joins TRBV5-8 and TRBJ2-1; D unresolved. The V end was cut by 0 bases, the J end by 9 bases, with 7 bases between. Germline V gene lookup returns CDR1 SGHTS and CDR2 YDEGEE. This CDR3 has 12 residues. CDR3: CASSLGGIEQFF. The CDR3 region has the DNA TGTGCCAGCAGCTTGGGAGGAATTGAGCAGTTCTTC.

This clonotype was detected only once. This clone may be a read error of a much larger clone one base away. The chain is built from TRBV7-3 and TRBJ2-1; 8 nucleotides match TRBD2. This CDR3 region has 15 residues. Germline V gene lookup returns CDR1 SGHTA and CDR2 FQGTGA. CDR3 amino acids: CVSSPGVAGPNEQFF. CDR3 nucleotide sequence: TGTGTCAGCAGCCCCGGGGTAGCGGGACCTAATGAGCAGTTCTTC.

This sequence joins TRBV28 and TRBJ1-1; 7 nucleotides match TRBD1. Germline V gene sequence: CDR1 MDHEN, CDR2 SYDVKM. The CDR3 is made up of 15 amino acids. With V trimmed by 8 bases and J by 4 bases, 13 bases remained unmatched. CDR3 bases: TGTGCCAGCGACTACAGGGGCATCATGGGCACTGAAGCTTTCTTT. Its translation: CASDYRGIMGTEAFF.

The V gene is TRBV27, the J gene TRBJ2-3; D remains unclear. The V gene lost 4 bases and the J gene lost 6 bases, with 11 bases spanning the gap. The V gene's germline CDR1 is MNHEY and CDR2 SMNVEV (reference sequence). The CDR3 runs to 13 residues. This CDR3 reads CASSSSVGDTQYF. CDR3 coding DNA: TGTGCCAGCAGTTCCTCAGTGGGGGATACGCAGTATTTT.

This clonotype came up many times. DNA for the CDR3: TGTGCCAGCAGTTGGGACGCAATATACTTCAATGAGCAGTTCTTC. Its translation: CASSWDAIYFNEQFF. The rearrangement joins TRBV28 to TRBJ2-1; either TRBD1 or TRBD2 may supply D (5 bases each). The germline V gene has CDR1 MDHEN and CDR2 SYDVKM. Trimming pared 4 bases from V and 6 bases from J, leaving 16 bases between. The CDR3 has 15 residues.